The T cell receptor beta chain under discussion was sequenced for a study of prognosis after radiotherapy for stage I lung cancer. Study details: Individuals diagnosed with stage I non-small cell lung cancer underwent enrollment between 2018 and 2019. Median age was about 78 years (roughly 50 to 95) among over 10 men and over five women.

The TCR beta CDR3 region was amplified from genomic DNA, with two rounds of multiplex PCR being used for the amplification. Specific primers for each TRBV and TRBJ gene were what first-round PCR used. TCRdb re-called the multiplex PCR reads through MiXCR, storing one row per CDR3 protein. The data contain around 26,000 distinct CDR3 sequences, roughly 40% of them singletons. This clonotype appeared a few times. One base away lies a much larger clone, so this may be a sequencing read error. This CDR3 comprises 16 residues. The trim removed 6 bases at V and 5 bases at J, leaving 10 bases unmatched. Germline CDR1 SEHNR, CDR2 FQNEAQ (reference sequence).

The V call is TRBV7-9, the J call TRBJ1-4, with 9 bases aligning to TRBD1. The receptor was derived from a donor at least 50 years old with non-small cell lung cancer. Sequenced material: PBMCs, taken before or after stereotactic body radiation therapy (not recorded which). CDR3 DNA sequence: TGTGCCAGCAGTTCCGGGACAGGGCTTGTGAATGAAAAACTGTTTTTT. It encodes CASSSGTGLVNEKLFF.